Below are 25 T cell receptor beta chains sequenced from a single sample in a study of shared clonotypes between healthy human individuals. Naive CD8 cells, CD45RO-negative and positively selected for CCR7, excluded terminally differentiated effector memory CD45RA+ cells. Sequencing used immunoSEQ multiplex PCR; TCRdb keeps in-frame clones, though not all of them. This sample has approximately 740,000 clones, with almost 95% found just once. The sequencing input was naive CD8+ T cells sorted from blood. The receptors come from a man aged 30-40 years in good health.

This clone was recorded once. The rearrangement uses TRBV27 and TRBJ2-1; TRBD2 matches at 8 bases. The length of the CDR3 is 16 residues. J gave up 3 bases and V 5 bases, and 9 bases lay outside the gene matches. From germline, CDR1 is MNHEY and CDR2 SMNVEV (reference sequence). The CDR3 DNA reads TGTGCCAGCAGTCTGACTAGCGAGAGGGTCTACAATGAGCAGTTCTTC. It translates to CASSLTSERVYNEQFF.

This rearrangement joins TRBV19 to TRBJ1-3; no definite D call. Germline lookup yields CDR1 LNHDA and CDR2 SQIVND (reference sequence). The germline V and J ends were trimmed by 10 bases and 8 bases, with 12 bases remaining between them. This CDR3 region has 11 residues. The CDR3, as DNA: TGTGCCATAAATGGACGACACACCATATATTTT. Its protein product is CAINGRHTIYF.

The chain joins TRBV13 to TRBJ1-4; perhaps TRBD1 as D (5 bases). The CDR3 has 14 residues. V dropped 5 bases and J dropped 6 bases, with 13 bases sitting between them. CDR1 and CDR2 (germline): PRHDT, FYEKMQ (reference sequence). The CDR3 region is CASSQRGTDEKLFF. In DNA form, the CDR3 reads TGTGCCAGCAGCCAAAGAGGGACGGATGAAAAACTGTTTTTT.

The chain has TRBV7-7 and TRBJ1-4, with 8 nucleotides matching TRBD1. J lost 4 bases, V lost 5 bases, and 6 bases had no gene match. Germline CDR1 SSHAT, CDR2 FNYEAQ (reference sequence). The CDR3 is 15 residues long. The CDR3 DNA reads as TGTGCCAGCAGCCCTCGGACAGGGCTTAATGAAAAACTGTTTTTT. Encoded protein: CASSPRTGLNEKLFF.

V and J are TRBV7-9 and TRBJ2-3, with 8 bases lining up with TRBD1. CDR3 size: 13 residues. CDR1 and CDR2 from the germline V gene are SEHNR and FQNEAQ (reference sequence). With V trimmed by 6 bases and J by 4 bases, 3 bases remained unmatched. CDR3 sequence (DNA): TGTGCCAGCAGGACAGGGGACGCAGATACGCAGTATTTT. This gives the protein CASRTGDADTQYF.

This clone appeared a few times. V is TRBV2 and J is TRBJ1-2, with 8 nucleotides matching TRBD1. The trim removed 1 base at V and 3 bases at J, leaving 4 bases unmatched. Germline V gene lookup returns CDR1 SNHLY and CDR2 FYNNEI. The CDR3 extends over 15 amino acids. The CDR3 spells CASSEGTGLYYGYTF. The CDR3 nucleotides read TGTGCCAGCAGTGAAGGGACAGGGTTGTACTATGGCTACACCTTC.

This clone was recorded once. The chain recombines TRBV7-2 with TRBJ1-2; D is uncertain. Germline V CDR1 and CDR2: SGHTA, FQGNSA. V dropped 5 bases and J dropped 4 bases, with 20 bases sitting between them. The CDR3 is 16 residues long. CDR3 in amino acids: CASSQNGPRETYGYTF. The CDR3, as DNA: TGTGCCAGCAGCCAAAACGGACCCCGGGAGACCTATGGCTACACCTTC.

The chain links TRBV27 to TRBJ1-5, with D possibly matching TRBD1 (6 bases). CDR1 is MNHEY, CDR2 SMNVEV, per germline (reference sequence). This CDR3 spans 14 amino acids. V was clipped by 9 bases and J by 0 bases, with 12 bases between them. Here the CDR3 DNA reads TGTGCCAGTCGCGACAGGAATAGCAATCAGCCCCAGCATTTT. Its translation: CASRDRNSNQPQHF.

Here the CDR3 DNA reads TGTGCCAGCAGCCCGGACAATTACGAGCAGTACTTC. Protein product: CASSPDNYEQYF. The gene calls are TRBV7-6 and TRBJ2-7; D may be TRBD1 (5 bases). The germline V gene has CDR1 SGHVS and CDR2 FNYEAQ. With 5 bases removed from V and 4 bases from J, the gap between germline ends came to 9 bases. The CDR3 consists of 12 residues.

To note about this clone: The sample holds other DNA sequences that translate to the same CDR3. The genes are TRBV7-9 and TRBJ1-1; TRBD1 aligns across 7 bases. Germline-derived CDR1 and CDR2 are SEHNR and FQNEAQ (reference sequence). The CDR3 spans 12 residues. Germline trimming cut 3 bases from V and 8 bases from J; bases unmatched to any gene: 3. The CDR3 spells CASSFGTAEAFF. As DNA, the CDR3 is TGTGCCAGCAGCTTCGGGACAGCAGAAGCTTTCTTT.

The chain carries TRBV4-1 and TRBJ1-5; D unresolved. V gave up 8 bases and J gave up 0 bases, with 11 bases separating them. The CDR3 spans 14 residues. Germline CDR1 and CDR2: MGHRA and YSYEKL. This CDR3 reads CASGSMDSNQPQHF. CDR3 DNA: TGCGCCAGCGGAAGCATGGATAGCAATCAGCCCCAGCATTTT.

A remark on this clone: The germline gene is not matched at one end of the junction; a read error may be the cause. The V gene is TRBV7-7, the J gene TRBJ2-5; TRBD1 aligns across 7 bases. The CDR3 length is 15 residues. CDR1 is SSHAT and CDR2 is FNYEAQ in the germline V gene (reference sequence). The chain's CDR3 is CASSLRNGRGETQYF. CDR3 coding DNA: TGTGCTAGCAGCCTACGAAACGGCAGGGGGGAGACCCAGTACTTC.

This clone showed up just once. V gene TRBV7-9 combines with J gene TRBJ1-3; D ambiguous. This CDR3 is built from 14 residues. The germline V and J ends were trimmed by 7 bases and 7 bases, with 17 bases remaining between them. Germline CDR1 is SEHNR and CDR2 is FQNEAQ (reference sequence). CDR3 region: CASITPLAGNTIYF. The CDR3 coding sequence is TGTGCCAGCATCACCCCGTTAGCCGGCAACACCATATATTTT.

The chain combines TRBV2 with TRBJ1-1; D is uncertain. This CDR3 has 15 residues. Germline CDR1 SNHLY, CDR2 FYNNEI. Trimming stripped 3 bases from V and 3 bases from J, with 14 bases between. CDR3: CASSEGDFGDTEAFF. The CDR3 DNA reads TGTGCCAGCAGTGAGGGTGACTTTGGGGACACTGAAGCTTTCTTT.

DNA of the CDR3: TGCGCCAGCAGTGATAGCGGGAGTGCAACCTACGAGCAGTACTTC. The encoded protein is CASSDSGSATYEQYF. The chain recombines TRBV10-2 with TRBJ2-7; TRBD2 agrees at 9 bases. The germline CDR1 and CDR2 sequences are WSHSY and SAAADI. Losses at the gene ends were 3 bases for V and 2 bases for J; bases not matched to a gene: 5. The length of the CDR3 is 15 residues.

The chain carries TRBV5-1 and TRBJ2-7; D possibly corresponds to TRBD2 (6 bases). Trimming took off 2 bases at V and 3 bases at J, with 12 bases between the two ends. The CDR3 is made up of 14 amino acids. The V gene's germline CDR1 is SGHRS and CDR2 YFSETQ. CDR3 sequence: CASSFTGVGYEQYF. The CDR3 coding sequence is TGCGCCAGCAGCTTTACGGGAGTTGGCTACGAGCAGTACTTC.

V is TRBV18 and J is TRBJ2-7; D remains unclear. The CDR3 is 15 residues long. The germline CDR1 and CDR2 sequences are KGHSH and LQKENI. V was clipped by 3 bases and J by 1 base, with 13 bases between them. CDR3 DNA sequence: TGTGCCAGCTCACCGCGGCTGGGCGGTTCCTACGAGCAGTACTTC. This gives the protein CASSPRLGGSYEQYF.

The chain recombines TRBV6-5 with TRBJ1-2, with D unresolved. The CDR3 contains 14 residues. Germline lookup yields CDR1 MNHEY and CDR2 SVGAGI. V lost 6 bases, J lost 3 bases, and 14 bases lay in between. The CDR3 sequence: CASREGVRDYGYTF. The DNA of the CDR3 is TGTGCCAGCAGGGAGGGAGTCAGAGACTATGGCTACACCTTC.

The chain joins TRBV9 to TRBJ2-1, with 7 nucleotides matching TRBD2. From germline, CDR1 is SGDLS and CDR2 YYNGEE. This CDR3 is built from 16 residues. V was pared by 0 bases and J by 2 bases, with 5 bases of the junction left unmatched. DNA for the CDR3: TGTGCCAGCAGCGTAGATGCGGGAGCGGCCTACAATGAGCAGTTCTTC. As protein: CASSVDAGAAYNEQFF.

In DNA form, the CDR3 reads TGTGCCAGCAGCCGAGAAGACCTCAACACCGGGGAGCTGTTTTTT. Protein product: CASSREDLNTGELFF. The V gene is TRBV11-2, the J gene TRBJ2-2; D gene uncertain. The CDR3 consists of 15 residues. Germline V lookup: CDR1 SGHAT, CDR2 FQNNGV. V was cut by 5 bases and J by 2 bases, with 12 bases left in between. The full variable domain, its missing parts supplied by reference TRBV11-2 and TRBJ2-2, is EAGVAQSPRYKIIEKRQSVAFWCNPISGHATLYWYQQILGQGPKLLIQFQNNGVVDDSQLPKDRFSAERLKGVDSTLKIQPAKLEDSAVYLCASSREDLNTGELFFGEGSRLTVL.

The rearrangement joins TRBV7-9 to TRBJ1-2; D gene uncertain. CDR3 length equals 15 residues. CDR1 is SEHNR, CDR2 FQNEAQ, per germline (reference sequence). V lost 1 base and J lost 4, with 13 bases in between. The CDR3 nucleotides read TGTGCCAGCAGCTTAGGGGAGGCTGGGGTCTATGGCTACACCTTC. Encoded protein: CASSLGEAGVYGYTF.

This clone was seen just once. The chain has TRBV6-1 and TRBJ2-1; the D gene is possibly TRBD2 (5 bases). With 0 bases removed from V and 10 bases from J, the gap between germline ends came to 13 bases. The CDR3 loop spans 14 amino acids. The germline CDR1 and CDR2 sequences are MNHNS and SASEGT. The CDR3 DNA sequence: TGTGCCAGCAGTGAAGCGAGGGCTAGAGGCGAGCAGTTCTTC. Protein product: CASSEARARGEQFF.

This chain uses TRBV27 with TRBJ1-5, with D perhaps matching TRBD1 (5 bases). Germline V CDR1 and CDR2: MNHEY, SMNVEV (reference sequence). V gave up 7 bases and J gave up 4 bases, with 14 bases separating them. The CDR3 is 14 residues long. The CDR3 nucleotides read TGTGCCAGCACCTTGGGCAGGGCAAATCAGCCCCAGCATTTT. Translating it yields CASTLGRANQPQHF.

The chain has TRBV27 and TRBJ1-1, with a possible D match to TRBD1 (5 bases). CDR1 MNHEY and CDR2 SMNVEV come from the germline V gene (reference sequence). The V and J ends lost 6 bases and 4 bases respectively, with 12 bases between them. The CDR3 sequence is 13 residues long. CDR3 sequence (DNA): TGTGCCAGCAGGCGGGGGGAAGGCACTGAAGCTTTCTTT. Its protein product is CASRRGEGTEAFF.

With regard to this clone: Because the CDR3's place on the DNA is in doubt, the DNA is left out and the CDR3 is given as listed by TCRdb. The rearrangement uses TRBV27 and TRBJ2-3; the table's D call, TRBD2, was not checked against the DNA. The CDR3 is made up of 15 amino acids, end residues included. The germline V gene encodes CDR1 MNHEY and CDR2 SMNVEV (reference sequence). CDR3: CASSLSLRAGDTQYF.